This T cell receptor beta chain was documented in a study of a mutant IDH1 vaccine in newly diagnosed glioma. Study information: Patients under treatment included approximately 60% males and about 38% females and had a mean age of approximately 44 years.

Generated by immunoSEQ multiplex PCR, the TCRdb table keeps only in-frame clones and is missing some. This sample carries more than 10,000 clones, more than 75% of them seen once, and the ten largest clones take about 5.9%. Time point described: week 5, during vaccination. The vaccine gave 300 ug of a 20-mer mutant IDH1 peptide subcutaneously per dose. Remarks on this clone: Its target is unknown.

The CDR3 totals 14 residues. Trimming took 5 bases from V and 4 from J, leaving 14 bases between them. In germline, CDR1 is LNHDA, CDR2 SQIVND (reference sequence). The clonotype originates from a woman in her forties with glioma. Some clones in this sample may be carry-over from other donors' samples. The chain couples TRBV19 to TRBJ1-1; TRBD1 might be the D (5 bases). This specimen consisted of PBMCs, obtained from a glioma patient whose treatment included an IDH1 peptide vaccine. CDR3: CASSVGERGTEAFF. The CDR3 DNA reads TGTGCCAGTAGTGTAGGGGAGAGAGGCACTGAAGCTTTCTTT.